This T cell receptor (beta chain) was documented in a study of blood T cell repertoires in COVID-19. Study context: The analysed material was cDNA or gDNA that came from T cells, B-cell-depleted T cells, or PBMCs.

Sequencing was performed with immunoSEQ multiplex PCR; in TCRdb, only in-frame clones are kept and a portion is missing. The table lists 150,000 to 200,000 clones, about 90% of them singletons, with around a fifth in the top ten. Trimming pared 0 bases from V and 10 bases from J, leaving 15 bases between. This CDR3 region has 14 residues. CDR1 is LGHDT, CDR2 YNNKEL, per germline (reference sequence). The clonotype comes from a man in his 60s with active or convalescent COVID-19. Input material: peripheral blood. This rearrangement joins TRBV3-1 (or the pseudogene TRBV3-2) to TRBJ1-2; the D gene is possibly TRBD1 (6 bases). The CDR3 nucleotides are TGTGCCAGCAGCCAAGACCCGGACAGCTTAGTCTACACCTTC. It encodes CASSQDPDSLVYTF.